Listed here are 14 T cell receptor beta chains from one sample, sequenced in a study of a mutant IDH1 vaccine in newly diagnosed glioma. Their antigens are not known. TCRdb's copy holds only in-frame clones and misses some; the assay was immunoSEQ multiplex PCR. The sample shows some 30,000 clones, approximately 83% of them seen only once. The time point was: week 47, end of study. In every dose of vaccine, 300 ug of mutant IDH1 20-mer peptide was given alongside topical imiquimod. This material consisted of PBMCs, taken from a glioma patient whose treatment included an IDH1 peptide vaccine. The receptors originated from a young man with glioma.

V usage is TRBV6-6 and J usage is TRBJ1-4; 7 bases fit TRBD1. The CDR3 contains 14 residues. V trimming: 5 bases; J trimming: 8 bases; junction bases outside the gene matches: 8. In germline, CDR1 is MNHNY, CDR2 SVGAGI (reference sequence). In nucleotides, the CDR3 is TGTGCCAGCAGTCAGGGGGAGACATTCGAAAAACTGTTTTTT. It specifies CASSQGETFEKLFF.

V and J are TRBV9 and TRBJ1-4, with D possibly matching TRBD1 (6 bases). The CDR3 covers 17 residues. V was pared by 0 bases and J by 0 bases, with 12 bases between. Germline-derived CDR1 and CDR2 are SGDLS and YYNGEE. The CDR3 region is CASSVDAGVATNEKLFF. The CDR3 coding sequence is TGTGCCAGCAGCGTAGATGCAGGGGTCGCAACTAATGAAAAACTGTTTTTT.

This clone was picked up one time. The V and J genes are TRBV20-1 and TRBJ2-5, with D unclear. V was clipped by 4 bases and J by 2 bases, with 5 bases between them. CDR1 and CDR2 from the germline V gene are DFQATT and SNEGSKA (reference sequence). CDR3 length: 11 amino acids. For the CDR3, the DNA is TGCAGTGCTACGCATCAAGAGACCCAGTACTTC. Its protein product is CSATHQETQYF.

This clone occurred once. The chain uses TRBV6-1 and TRBJ2-7; D is undetermined. Germline values: CDR1 MNHNS, CDR2 SASEGT. V was trimmed by 9 bases and J by 0 bases, leaving 6 bases between them. The CDR3 sequence is 11 residues long. The CDR3 DNA sequence: TGTGCCAGTATGATCTCCTACGAGCAGTACTTC. Translation: CASMISYEQYF.

This clone has a handful of counts. The chain is built from TRBV21-1 and TRBJ1-5. TRBV21-1 is tagged as a pseudogene. The CDR3 is 13 amino acids. The CDR3 coding sequence is TGTGCCAGCAGCAAAATAAGGGATCAGCCCCAGCATTTT. Translating it yields CASSKIRDQPQHF.

V and J are TRBV9 and TRBJ1-1, with D possibly TRBD1 on 5 matching bases. CDR1 and CDR2 from the germline V gene are SGDLS and YYNGEE. The CDR3 length is 15 residues. Trimming pared 4 bases from V and 1 base from J, leaving 14 bases between. CDR3 sequence reads: CASSPRGTANTEAFF. As DNA, the CDR3 is TGTGCCAGCAGCCCACGAGGGACGGCGAACACTGAAGCTTTCTTT.

The gene calls are TRBV5-1 and TRBJ2-2, with TRBD2 identical over 9 bases. Germline CDR1 SGHRS, CDR2 YFSETQ. The CDR3 spans 18 residues. V shed 1 base and J 0 bases; nucleotides not matched to a gene: 7. The CDR3 DNA sequence: TGCGCCAGCAGCTTGAGGGCCCCTAGCGGGGCGAACACCGGGGAGCTGTTTTTT. Its translation: CASSLRAPSGANTGELFF.

Only a few counts were recorded for this clone. The chain links TRBV13 to TRBJ2-5; D gene uncertain. The CDR3 is 11 residues long. Per germline, CDR1 PRHDT and CDR2 FYEKMQ (reference sequence). Trimming removed 5 bases at V and 4 bases at J, with 5 bases between. The CDR3 is CASSPGETQYF. CDR3 bases: TGTGCCAGCAGCCCCGGAGAGACCCAGTACTTC.

The V call is TRBV5-1, the J call TRBJ1-3; no clear D gene. The CDR3 length is 15 residues. The V gene lost 0 bases and the J gene lost 0 bases, with 7 bases spanning the gap. CDR1 is SGHRS and CDR2 is YFSETQ in the germline V gene. In DNA form, the CDR3 reads TGCGCCAGCAGCTTGGGCACTTTCTCTGGAAACACCATATATTTT. This gives the protein CASSLGTFSGNTIYF.

The genes are TRBV7-9 and TRBJ2-1; D is unresolved. V was clipped by 0 bases and J by 2 bases, with 8 bases between them. This CDR3 spans 15 amino acids. Per the germline V gene, CDR1 is SEHNR and CDR2 is FQNEAQ (reference sequence). The CDR3 spells CASSLAGLAYNEQFF. DNA of the CDR3: TGTGCCAGCAGCTTAGCAGGGCTTGCCTACAATGAGCAGTTCTTC.

This chain uses TRBV4-3 with TRBJ2-7; 7 positions agree with TRBD2. The CDR3 extends over 15 amino acids. Trimming took 1 base from V and 3 from J; bases not matched to a gene: 6. CDR1 and CDR2 (germline): LGHNA, YSLEER. The CDR3 sequence is CASSQGWGGFYEQYF. CDR3 DNA: TGCGCCAGCAGCCAAGGGTGGGGAGGGTTCTACGAGCAGTACTTC.

The rearrangement links TRBV5-1 to TRBJ2-7; 12 nucleotides agree with TRBD1. The CDR3 runs 14 residues. CDR1 and CDR2 from the germline V gene are SGHRS and YFSETQ. Trimming cost V 4 bases and J 6 bases; bases outside gene matches: 5. In DNA form, the CDR3 reads TGCGCCAGCAGCAGGGGACAGGGGGCCTCCGAGCAGTACTTC. Its protein product is CASSRGQGASEQYF.

The chain couples TRBV4-3 to TRBJ1-4; weak D call: TRBD1 (6 bases). The V end lost 3 bases, the J end lost 6 bases, and 17 bases lay between the germline ends. The CDR3 covers 16 residues. Germline assignment: CDR1 LGHNA and CDR2 YSLEER. The CDR3 DNA sequence: TGCGCCAGCAGCCATTCGGGGGCAGGTATTGATGAAAAACTGTTTTTT. Protein product: CASSHSGAGIDEKLFF.

This chain joins TRBV6-6 and TRBJ1-1, with D possibly TRBD1 on 5 matching bases. Per the germline V gene, CDR1 is MNHNY and CDR2 is SVGAGI (reference sequence). This CDR3 region has 15 residues. The V and J ends lost 0 bases and 0 bases respectively, with 8 bases between them. Here the CDR3 DNA reads TGTGCCAGCAGTTACTCGGGAGGGGTGAACACTGAAGCTTTCTTT. Its protein product is CASSYSGGVNTEAFF.